These T cell receptor beta chains were read from a single sample in a study of blood T cell repertoires in COVID-19. Sequencing was performed with immunoSEQ multiplex PCR; in TCRdb, only in-frame clones are kept and a portion is missing. The sample includes some 340,000 clones, 70% to 90% of them seen just once. The source material was PBMCs or T cells enriched from blood (not recorded which). These receptors were collected from a woman younger than 45 who had recovered from COVID-19. Both conserved end residues are trimmed from each CDR3.

v_call: TRBV18; cdr3_aa: ASSFLVLPNTDTQY
v_call: TRBV20-1; cdr3_aa: SASFSGGDQPQH
v_call: TRBV2; cdr3_aa: ASSELSGDQPQH
v_call: TRBV20-1; cdr3_aa: SASKLVTGVNSPLH
v_call: TRBV19; cdr3_aa: ASSPDRFRTDTQY
v_call: TRBV27; cdr3_aa: ASRRAVAVELTEAF
v_call: TRBV29-1; cdr3_aa: SGGGGSYSNEQF
v_call: TRBV11-3; cdr3_aa: ASSPEAGGEAF
v_call: TRBV5-4; cdr3_aa: ASSFGLAGGRNEQF
v_call: TRBV5-1; cdr3_aa: ASSLVWTGGSEAF
v_call: TRBV14; cdr3_aa: ASSPGYVSGYTSTDTQY
v_call: TRBV5-5; cdr3_aa: ASSLNPGRGNTEAF
v_call: TRBV10-2; cdr3_aa: ASRRQDTEAF
v_call: TRBV2; cdr3_aa: ASSPVPGQGFAEAF
v_call: TRBV3-1/TRBV3-2; cdr3_aa: ASNQPGYGYT
v_call: TRBV5-1; cdr3_aa: ASSLEGIKGTDTQY
v_call: TRBV19; cdr3_aa: ASSITGVNTEAF
v_call: TRBV5-1; cdr3_aa: ASSLQGAGNSPLH
v_call: TRBV25-1; cdr3_aa: ATTDREAGELF
v_call: TRBV18; cdr3_aa: ASSPGDSREAF
v_call: TRBV7-2; cdr3_aa: ASSSTRGSYT
v_call: TRBV6-5; cdr3_aa: ASSHDRDYEQY
v_call: TRBV5-1; cdr3_aa: ASSLVTGIWETQY
v_call: TRBV28; cdr3_aa: ASSPTGAYSNQPQH
v_call: TRBV28; cdr3_aa: ASSPQVEKLF
v_call: TRBV12-3/TRBV12-4; cdr3_aa: ASSHDTYEQY
v_call: TRBV11-2; cdr3_aa: ASISNGPGTEAF
v_call: TRBV15; cdr3_aa: ATSRGATYEQY
v_call: TRBV9; cdr3_aa: ASSVDRGDTGELF
v_call: TRBV11-2; cdr3_aa: ASSLDRPNTGELF
v_call: TRBV5-1; cdr3_aa: ASSFSGETDTQY
v_call: TRBV6-5; cdr3_aa: ASTRREKAEAF
v_call: TRBV5-4; cdr3_aa: GTRVNPNNEQF
v_call: TRBV6-5; cdr3_aa: ASSEQGDQPQH
v_call: TRBV10-3; cdr3_aa: ATEQGSNQPQH
v_call: TRBV6-4; cdr3_aa: ASSSSGEGYT
v_call: TRBV11-2; cdr3_aa: ASSATGVQPQH
v_call: TRBV11-2; cdr3_aa: ASSSYQGGRFREQY
v_call: TRBV7-3; cdr3_aa: ASSSFPGQDKY
v_call: TRBV4-1; cdr3_aa: ASSQGTVNTGELF
v_call: TRBV18; cdr3_aa: ASSLDRSQPQH
v_call: TRBV6-5; cdr3_aa: ASAGQNSYEQY
v_call: TRBV11-3; cdr3_aa: ASSLAGLNTEAF